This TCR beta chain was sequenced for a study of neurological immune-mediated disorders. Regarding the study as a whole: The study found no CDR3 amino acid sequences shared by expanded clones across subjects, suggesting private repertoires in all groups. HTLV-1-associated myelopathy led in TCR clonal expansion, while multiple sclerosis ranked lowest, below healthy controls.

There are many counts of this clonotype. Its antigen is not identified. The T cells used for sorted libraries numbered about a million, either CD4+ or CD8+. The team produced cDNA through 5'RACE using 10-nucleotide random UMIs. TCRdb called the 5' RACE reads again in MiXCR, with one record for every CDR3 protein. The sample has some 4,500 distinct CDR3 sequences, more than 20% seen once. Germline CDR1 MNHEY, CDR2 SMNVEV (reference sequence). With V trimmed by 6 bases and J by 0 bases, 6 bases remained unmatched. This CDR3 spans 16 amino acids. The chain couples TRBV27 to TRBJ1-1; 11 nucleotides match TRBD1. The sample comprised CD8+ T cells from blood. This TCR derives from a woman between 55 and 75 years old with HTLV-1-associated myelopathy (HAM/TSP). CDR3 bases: TGTGCCAGCAGATGGACAGGGGGCGTCATGAACACTGAAGCTTTCTTT. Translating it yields CASRWTGGVMNTEAFF.